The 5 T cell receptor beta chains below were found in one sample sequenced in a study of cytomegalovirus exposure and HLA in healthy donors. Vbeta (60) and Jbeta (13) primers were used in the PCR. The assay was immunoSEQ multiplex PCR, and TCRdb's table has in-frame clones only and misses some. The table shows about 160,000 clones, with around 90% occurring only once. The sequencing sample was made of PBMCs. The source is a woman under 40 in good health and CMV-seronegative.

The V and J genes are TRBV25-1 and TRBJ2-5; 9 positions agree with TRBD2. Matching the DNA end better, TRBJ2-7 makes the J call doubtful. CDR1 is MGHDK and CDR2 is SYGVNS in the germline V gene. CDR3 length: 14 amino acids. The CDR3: CASSVAGDGNEQYF. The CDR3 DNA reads TGTGCCAGCAGTGTAGCGGGAGATGGGAACGAGCAGTACTTC.

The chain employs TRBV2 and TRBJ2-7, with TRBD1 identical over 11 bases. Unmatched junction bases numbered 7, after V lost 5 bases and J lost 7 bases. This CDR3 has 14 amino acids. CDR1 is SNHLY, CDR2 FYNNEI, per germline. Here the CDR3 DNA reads TGTGCCAGCAGTTTCGGACAGGGGGCTCTGGAGCAGTACTTC. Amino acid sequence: CASSFGQGALEQYF. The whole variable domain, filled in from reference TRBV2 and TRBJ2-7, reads EPEVTQTPSHQVTQMGQEVILRCVPISNHLYFYWYRQILGQKVEFLVSFYNNEISEKSEIFDDQFSVERPDGSNFTLKIRSTKLEDSAMYFCASSFGQGALEQYFGPGTRLTVT.

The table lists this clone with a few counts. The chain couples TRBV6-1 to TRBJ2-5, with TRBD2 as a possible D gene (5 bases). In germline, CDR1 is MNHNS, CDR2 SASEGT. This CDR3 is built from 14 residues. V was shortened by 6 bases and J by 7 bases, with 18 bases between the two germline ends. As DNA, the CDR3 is TGTGCCAGCAGCGTCCCCGGGGTCACGGGGACCCAGTACTTC. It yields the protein CASSVPGVTGTQYF.

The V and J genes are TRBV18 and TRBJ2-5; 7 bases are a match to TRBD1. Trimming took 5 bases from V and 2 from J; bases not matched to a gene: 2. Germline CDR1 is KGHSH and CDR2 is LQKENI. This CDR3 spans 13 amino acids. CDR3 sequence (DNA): TGTGCCAGCTCAACGGGACAGCAAGAGACCCAGTACTTC. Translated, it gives CASSTGQQETQYF.

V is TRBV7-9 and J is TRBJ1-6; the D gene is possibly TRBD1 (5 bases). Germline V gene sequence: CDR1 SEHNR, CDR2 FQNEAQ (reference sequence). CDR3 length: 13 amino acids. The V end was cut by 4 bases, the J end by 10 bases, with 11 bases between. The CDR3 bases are TGTGCCAGCAGCTACGACAGTTTCTCACCCCTCCACTTT. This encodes CASSYDSFSPLHF.